These T cell receptor beta chains were read from a single sample in a study of blood T cells in healthy people across ages. TCRdb independently ran MiXCR on the 5' RACE reads; one entry per CDR3 protein. The data hold nearly 1 million distinct CDR3 sequences, with 45% to 60% observed a single time. Sequenced sample: blood. These receptors were taken from a woman in her sixties in good health. Each CDR3 is given with its conserved first and last residue.

j_call v_call cdr3_aa
TRBJ2-1 TRBV24-1 CATSGSGLDYNEQFF
TRBJ2-3 TRBV10-3 CAISEGGMTGSTDTQYF
- TRBV4-3 CASSQDWGGVENIQYF
TRBJ2-7 TRBV20-1 CSAKEGGRYEQYF
TRBJ2-7 TRBV27 CASSSQGLNSYEQYF
TRBJ2-7 TRBV12-3/TRBV12-4 CASSLERRATYEQYF
TRBJ2-7 TRBV3-1 CASSQGPGTAYEQYF
TRBJ2-1 TRBV7-2 CASSRTRDRSYNEQFF
TRBJ1-6 TRBV7-9 CASSEGLGSSYNSPLHF
TRBJ1-6 TRBV30 CAWSTDTNSPLHF
TRBJ2-3 TRBV6-2/TRBV6-3 CASRNTDTQYF
TRBJ2-6 TRBV27 CASSLESGANVLTF
TRBJ2-6 TRBV2 CASSVLAGVSGANVLTF
TRBJ2-1 TRBV20-1 CSARGPLAETINGRNEQFF
TRBJ1-2 TRBV7-3 CASSLKPRVGYTF
TRBJ2-7 TRBV20-1 CSARDRLVGTYEQYF
TRBJ2-6 TRBV20-1 CSADNRGSGANVLTF
TRBJ2-7 TRBV4-2 CASSPSPGQAYEQYF
TRBJ2-5 TRBV20-1 CSALAGIAPRETQYF
TRBJ2-7 TRBV7-3 CASSLGGTRRIPYEQYF
TRBJ2-7 TRBV12-3/TRBV12-4 CASSFGDRRPSCEQYF
TRBJ1-4 TRBV29-1 CSVGRRDEKLFF
TRBJ2-7 TRBV5-1 CASRLRGSSYEQYF
TRBJ2-7 TRBV7-9 CASSSHGTGPWEQYF
TRBJ1-2 TRBV28 CASRRAYGGASGYTF
TRBJ1-5 TRBV7-2 CASSPGQAGRNQPQHF
TRBJ1-1 TRBV7-2 CASSLKGAGTEAFF
TRBJ2-1 TRBV15 CATSRAGGSSYNEQFF
TRBJ2-7 TRBV15 CATNSGRAGSYEQYF
TRBJ2-7 TRBV6-1 CASSEGGTGKYEQYF
- TRBV28 CAGTPPGGGSYEQYF
TRBJ1-1 TRBV4-2 CASSQDLGCQAFF
TRBJ2-7 TRBV11-2 CASSLVVTANNEQYF
TRBJ2-7 TRBV14 CASSQLAGASYEQYF
TRBJ2-7 TRBV4-1 CASSQDLGLSEQYF
TRBJ2-7 TRBV12-3/TRBV12-4 CASSSGGVPYEQYF
TRBJ2-1 TRBV7-2 CASRSGPLEQFF
TRBJ2-7 TRBV2 CASRTSSYEQYF
TRBJ2-7 TRBV2 CASSVNPSGYEQYF
- TRBV29-1 CSVGIGGSFFEQYF
TRBJ1-6 TRBV20-1 CSARDRESSPLHF
- TRBV10-3 CAISERSGETQYF
TRBJ2-4 TRBV2 CASLFEGGPGEQYF
TRBJ2-7 TRBV20-1 CSASSLIQYF
TRBJ2-3 TRBV28 CASIGTRLGTQYF
TRBJ1-4 TRBV12-3/TRBV12-4 CASSRGILGEKLFF
TRBJ1-1 TRBV7-9 CASSSMVLGAFF
TRBJ2-2 TRBV3-1 CASSQLAGGNTGELFF
TRBJ1-2 TRBV29-1 CSAGQGNGYTF
TRBJ1-2 TRBV5-1 CASSFGTSNYGYTF
TRBJ2-7 TRBV7-9 CASSLGAQGASYEQYF
TRBJ2-3 TRBV20-1 CSASRVKLVASGRRTDTQYF